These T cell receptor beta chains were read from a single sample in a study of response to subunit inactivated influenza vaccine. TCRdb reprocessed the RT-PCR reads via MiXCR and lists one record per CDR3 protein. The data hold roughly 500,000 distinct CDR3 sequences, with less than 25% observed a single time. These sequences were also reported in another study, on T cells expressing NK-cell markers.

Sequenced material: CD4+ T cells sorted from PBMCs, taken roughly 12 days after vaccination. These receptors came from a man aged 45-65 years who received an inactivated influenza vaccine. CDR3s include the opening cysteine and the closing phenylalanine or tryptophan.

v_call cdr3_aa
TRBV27 CASSTAGAPGYTF
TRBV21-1 CASTPSADTDAEAFF
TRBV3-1 CASTGLAGGYGELFF
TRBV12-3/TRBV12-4 CASTYQTGSGNTIYF
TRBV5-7 CASSSRDRGNQPQHF
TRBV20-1 CSARAGGRTEAFF
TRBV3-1 CASSRTSGGTGDTQYF
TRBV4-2 CASTKGAQGGKETQYF
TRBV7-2 CASSLGTSGSSYEQYF
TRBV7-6 CASIPQGCGEKLFF
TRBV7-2 CASSLRRNKETQYF
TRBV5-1 CASSPGGRGNEQFF
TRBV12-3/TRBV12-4 CASSVGGGGGNQPQHF
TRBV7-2 CASSLALAGVVGELFF
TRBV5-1 CASSPGAQLNSGNTIYF
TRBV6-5 CASSYSKLLAGDEQYF
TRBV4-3 CASSQTTSGLYEQYF
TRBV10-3 CAIRATATGAEQFF
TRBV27 CASSFLRTSGSNEQFF
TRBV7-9 CASSSGSPPKTQYF
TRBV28 CASSSSYTGAVTDTQYF
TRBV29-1 CSVATGGRETQYF
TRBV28 CASSLSGGLNEQFF
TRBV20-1 CSAEGLANTGELFF
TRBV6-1 CASTTGGEGIDGYTF
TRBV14 CASSSLIPGSNTGELFF
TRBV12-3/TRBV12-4 CASSLLGTGGEKLFF
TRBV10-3 CATAGRYQETQYF
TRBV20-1 CSAGGMANYGYTF
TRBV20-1 CSAGRTGGTEAFF
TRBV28 CASGGHSYEQYF
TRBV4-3 CASSPLPRDEQFF
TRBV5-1 CASSLSGNAVAFF
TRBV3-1 CASSQDHRGGETQYF
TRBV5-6 CASSLRGLRVSYDTQYF
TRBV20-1 CSARMIGTTTSTDTQYF
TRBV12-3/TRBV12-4 CASSSGTSVGGIQETQYF
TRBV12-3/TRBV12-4 CASSTGLAARYNEQFF
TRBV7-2 CASSLDTPARQPQHF
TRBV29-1 CSVGDMNTEAFF
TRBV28 CASSTSGGVDEQFF
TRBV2 CASSGGMSDTQYF
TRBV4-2 CASSQLLGDRFF
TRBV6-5 CASSYWTGDTEAFF
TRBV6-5 CASSYAGLAGHNEQFF
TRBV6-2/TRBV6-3 CASSYRPQAVNTEAFF
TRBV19 CASGKEAGFSYEQYF
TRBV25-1 CASSEAWGASGNTIYF